This paragraph reports one T cell receptor (beta chain). The data were obtained in a study of shared T cell receptors in the human thymus. Clones were sequenced by immunoSEQ multiplex PCR, and TCRdb holds only the in-frame ones, with some missing. The sample records some 700,000 clones, roughly 85% being singletons. These same records also appear under a second study, on human thymus T cells.

The sample consisted of thymocytes. The TCR was taken from a girl in the first two years of life with a congenital heart defect.

CDR3 nucleotides: TGTGCCAGCAGTTACTCGGGACTAGCAAAGACCCAGTACTTC. As protein: CASSYSGLAKTQYF. V is TRBV6-5 and J is TRBJ2-5, with 9 bases aligning to TRBD2. The V and J ends lost 0 bases and 6 bases, in that order; junction bases with no gene match: 2. Germline V lookup: CDR1 MNHEY, CDR2 SVGAGI. The CDR3 loop spans 14 amino acids.